A selection of T cell receptor beta chains follows, all from one sample in a study of shared clonotypes between healthy human individuals. TCRdb's copy holds only in-frame clones and misses some; the assay was immunoSEQ multiplex PCR. Of over a million clones listed, more than 75% were seen once; the top ten hold 0.5% to 0.65%. Sequencing was performed on memory CD4+ T cells from PBMCs. The receptors here all came from a man in his late teens or twenties in good health. Some clones in this sample may be carry-over from other donors' samples. Each CDR3 is given with its conserved first and last residue. The D gene is left open where the match is weak. For some rows the clone size is stated as once, few or many, or as a class when expanded; others skip it.

j_gene | d_gene | v_gene | abundance | CDR3aa | CDR3nt
TRBJ1-4 | NA | TRBV5-4 | NA | CASSRGEAATNEKLFF | TGTGCCAGCAGCCGGGGGGAAGCTGCAACTAATGAAAAACTGTTTTTT
TRBJ1-1 | NA | TRBV5-1 | NA | CASSLGRGKNTEAFF | TGCGCCAGCAGCTTGGGGAGGGGGAAGAACACTGAAGCTTTCTTT
TRBJ2-7 | NA | TRBV6-1 | many | CASSEARGYEQYF | TGTGCCAGCAGTGAAGCGCGAGGGTACGAGCAGTACTTC
TRBJ1-1 | NA | TRBV9 | NA | CASSVILNTEAFF | TGTGCCAGCAGCGTAATTCTGAACACTGAAGCTTTCTTT
TRBJ2-3 | TRBD2 | TRBV10-1 | NA | CASSEQGLAGAGFTDTQYF | TGCGCCAGCAGTGAGCAGGGACTAGCGGGAGCGGGGTTCACAGATACGCAGTATTTT
TRBJ1-2 | TRBD1 | TRBV7-9 | NA | CASSPTGTGHYGYTF | TGTGCCAGCAGTCCCACCGGGACAGGACATTATGGCTACACCTTC
TRBJ2-3 | TRBD2 | TRBV4-2 | NA | CASSQGDQRGADTQYF | TGTGCCAGCAGCCAAGGGGATCAGCGGGGGGCAGATACGCAGTATTTT
TRBJ1-5 | NA | TRBV11-2 | once | CASSFNPGPSNQPQHF | TGTGCCAGCAGCTTCAACCCAGGCCCGAGCAATCAGCCCCAGCATTTT
TRBJ2-3 | TRBD2 | TRBV28 | once | CASIPLLAGVSTDTQYF | TGTGCCAGCATCCCACTACTAGCGGGAGTTTCAACAGATACGCAGTATTTT
TRBJ1-5 | NA | TRBV5-4 | NA | CASSFGQPQHF | TGTGCCAGCAGCTTTGGTCAGCCCCAGCATTTT
TRBJ2-7 | TRBD1 | TRBV27 | few | CASRNPGTGGYEQYF | TGTGCCAGCAGAAATCCCGGGACAGGGGGGTACGAGCAGTACTTC
TRBJ1-2 | NA | TRBV28 | once | CASRGGRSSGYTF | TGTGCCAGCAGAGGGGGGCGCTCGTCCGGCTACACCTTC
TRBJ2-7 | TRBD1 | TRBV19 | NA | CASSKTWDSSYEQYF | TGTGCCAGTAGTAAGACTTGGGACAGCTCCTACGAGCAGTACTTC
TRBJ1-2 | NA | TRBV6-1 | NA | CASSELAPNYGYTF | TGTGCCAGCAGTGAATTAGCCCCTAACTATGGCTACACCTTC
TRBJ2-1 | NA | TRBV15 | once | CATSRDSPEQFF | TGTGCCACCAGCAGAGATAGTCCGGAGCAGTTCTTC
TRBJ2-1 | NA | TRBV5-1 | NA | CASSSPDGADEQFF | TGCGCCAGCAGCTCCCCCGACGGGGCGGATGAGCAGTTCTTC
TRBJ2-5 | NA | TRBV10-3 | NA | CAIGRALETQYF | TGTGCCATCGGTAGGGCTCTAGAGACCCAGTACTTC
TRBJ2-2 | NA | TRBV18 | NA | CASSPFSTGELFF | TGTGCCAGCTCACCATTTTCCACCGGGGAGCTGTTTTTT
TRBJ1-2 | TRBD1 | TRBV9 | NA | CASSVGSGGLYGYTF | TGTGCCAGCAGCGTAGGTTCAGGGGGTCTCTATGGCTACACCTTC
TRBJ2-5 | NA | TRBV7-2 | NA | CASSSSAQETQYF | TGTGCCAGCAGTTCTAGCGCCCAAGAGACCCAGTACTTC
TRBJ1-1 | TRBD1 | TRBV9 | few | CASSPWGQLNTEAFF | TGTGCCAGCAGCCCATGGGGACAGCTTAACACTGAAGCTTTCTTT
TRBJ2-1 | TRBD2 | TRBV4-2 | NA | CASSQDPGTSPWYNEQFF | TGTGCCAGCAGCCAAGATCCCGGGACTAGCCCCTGGTACAATGAGCAGTTCTTC
TRBJ1-4 | NA | TRBV30 | NA | CAWSVLGGGEKLFF | TGTGCCTGGAGTGTACTAGGGGGAGGTGAAAAACTGTTTTTT
TRBJ2-1 | TRBD2 | TRBV11-2 | few | CASTFRLAGVGNEQFF | TGTGCCAGCACCTTTCGACTAGCGGGAGTGGGGAATGAGCAGTTCTTC
TRBJ2-7 | NA | TRBV5-4 | NA | CASSLAPEGYEQYF | TGTGCCAGCAGCTTGGCCCCGGAGGGCTACGAGCAGTACTTC
TRBJ1-4 | NA | TRBV7-6 | NA | CASSQGLNEKLFF | TGTGCCAGCAGTCAGGGACTTAATGAAAAACTGTTTTTT
TRBJ2-5 | NA | TRBV7-9 | NA | CASTRRGGETQYF | TGTGCCAGCACGCGCAGGGGGGGAGAGACCCAGTACTTC
TRBJ2-1 | TRBD1 | TRBV10-3 | NA | CATLQGASYNEQFF | TGTGCCACCCTCCAGGGGGCTTCCTACAATGAGCAGTTCTTC
TRBJ2-7 | NA | TRBV15 | NA | CATSSRGREQYF | TGTGCCACCAGCTCAAGGGGGAGAGAGCAGTACTTC
TRBJ1-4 | NA | TRBV5-4 | few | CASSRRQDGEKLFF | TGTGCCAGCAGCCGCCGACAGGATGGGGAAAAACTGTTTTTT
TRBJ1-4 | TRBD1 | TRBV27 | NA | CASSLFRGTGEKLFF | TGTGCCAGCAGCCTGTTCCGCGGGACAGGCGAAAAACTGTTTTTT
TRBJ1-2 | NA | TRBV5-6 | NA | CASSSLSRPGRGYTF | TGTGCCAGCAGCTCCCTTTCCAGGCCAGGGCGGGGCTACACCTTC
TRBJ2-5 | TRBD1 | TRBV5-1 | NA | CASGPGQLEETQYF | TGCGCCAGCGGACCGGGACAGCTTGAAGAGACCCAGTACTTC
TRBJ2-6 | NA | TRBV5-1 | NA | CASSLGWGNGANVLTF | TGCGCCAGCAGCTTGGGTTGGGGTAATGGGGCCAACGTCCTGACTTTC
TRBJ2-1 | TRBD2 | TRBV7-2 | NA | CASSPEGTSGPGSYNEQFF | TGTGCCAGCAGCCCGGAGGGGACTAGCGGACCAGGATCCTACAATGAGCAGTTCTTC
TRBJ2-7 | NA | TRBV14 | many | CASSQVRVEDDEQYF | TGTGCCAGCAGCCAAGTTAGGGTAGAGGACGACGAGCAGTACTTC
TRBJ1-5 | NA | TRBV27 | few | CASSPRDNNQPQHF | TGTGCCAGCAGCCCCCGGGACAACAATCAGCCCCAGCATTTT
TRBJ1-5 | NA | TRBV25-1 | NA | CASSEYWRPSQHF | TGTGCCAGCAGTGAATATTGGCGGCCGTCCCAGCATTTT
TRBJ2-1 | NA | TRBV9 | few | CASSVDLANEQFF | TGTGCCAGCAGCGTAGATTTGGCAAATGAGCAGTTCTTC
TRBJ1-1 | NA | TRBV14 | NA | CASSQDGRGYLAFF | TGTGCCAGCAGCCAAGACGGGAGGGGGTATTTAGCTTTCTTT
TRBJ1-4 | NA | TRBV2 | NA | CASARTPPRGYEKLFF | TGTGCCAGCGCTAGGACACCACCGAGAGGCTATGAAAAACTGTTTTTT
TRBJ2-5 | NA | TRBV20-1 | once | CSARRAETQYF | TGCAGTGCTAGGCGGGCGGAGACCCAGTACTTC
TRBJ1-4 | NA | TRBV4-1 | NA | CASSQNTANEKLFF | TGCGCCAGCAGCCAAAACACCGCTAATGAAAAACTGTTTTTT
TRBJ2-1 | NA | TRBV6-6 | NA | CASSYQVFSSYNEQFF | TGTGCCAGCAGTTATCAAGTGTTTAGCTCCTACAATGAGCAGTTCTTC
TRBJ1-5 | TRBD1 | TRBV28 | NA | CASSPGDRGFGQPQHF | TGTGCCAGCAGCCCCGGGGACAGGGGATTCGGCCAGCCCCAGCATTTT
TRBJ1-1 | NA | TRBV5-1 | few | CASSLGQQNTEAFF | TGCGCCAGCAGCTTGGGACAGCAGAACACTGAAGCTTTCTTT
TRBJ2-5 | NA | TRBV4-2 | NA | CASSQNLGYQETQYF | TGTGCCAGCAGCCAAAACTTGGGCTACCAAGAGACCCAGTACTTC
TRBJ2-1 | NA | TRBV6-1 | NA | CASSETRSYNEQFF | TGTGCCAGCAGTGAAACGCGCTCCTACAATGAGCAGTTCTTC
TRBJ1-1 | NA | TRBV9 | NA | CASSVLGADTEAFF | TGTGCCAGCAGCGTATTGGGGGCGGACACTGAAGCTTTCTTT
TRBJ1-1 | NA | TRBV11-3 | NA | CASSLTAGTSAFF | TGTGCCAGCAGCCTCACAGCCGGGACTTCAGCTTTCTTT
TRBJ2-3 | TRBD2 | TRBV9 | NA | CASSAPGLATDTQYF | TGTGCCAGCAGCGCGCCGGGACTAGCGACAGATACGCAGTATTTT
TRBJ2-1 | NA | TRBV27 | few | CASSLETVNNEQFF | TGTGCCAGCAGCCTGGAGACAGTCAACAATGAGCAGTTCTTC
TRBJ2-5 | NA | TRBV6-6 | NA | CASSYKETQYF | TGTGCCAGCAGTTATAAAGAGACCCAGTACTTC
TRBJ2-7 | NA | TRBV18 | NA | CASSTTTDSSYEQYF | TGTGCCAGCTCAACCACTACCGACAGCTCCTACGAGCAGTACTTC
TRBJ1-1 | NA | TRBV12-1 | NA | CASSWSGHLNTEAFF | TGTGCCAGCAGCTGGTCGGGACACCTAAACACTGAAGCTTTCTTT